This T cell receptor beta chain originates from a study of T cells expressing NK-cell markers. For this clonotype: Its antigen is not known.

From its re-call of the 5' RACE reads, TCRdb lists each CDR3 protein once, without DNA. The sample table sets out 200,000 to 300,000 distinct CDR3 sequences. Findings of the study overall: The CD3+CD56-NKG2C+ fraction of a handful of donors was also led by these clonotypes. Six donors had dominant NKG2C+ clonotypes that comprised about 1.0-8% of their CD8+ T cells.

Germline V gene lookup returns CDR1 SGHRS and CDR2 YFSETQ. The CDR3 runs to 20 residues. This clonotype was sampled from a woman between 18 and 75 years old in good health. The chain couples TRBV5-1 to TRBJ1-4; the TCRdb D gene call, TRBD1, has no DNA to confirm it. What was sequenced was blood T cells: a sorted CD56 or NKG2C T cell subset, CD4+ or CD8+ T cells, or bulk PBMC T cells (not recorded which). CDR3 region: CASSFRPRDNSRATNEKLFF.